A single T cell receptor beta chain is shown here with its context. V lost 2 bases and J lost 7, with 3 bases in between. The CDR3 is made up of 12 amino acids. Germline-derived CDR1 and CDR2 are SNHLY and FYNNEI. Some clones are missing from TCRdb's copy, which holds only in-frame ones; the method was immunoSEQ multiplex PCR. The table shows 200,000 to 300,000 clones, with 85% to 90% occurring only once. This sample is part of a study of blood T cell repertoires in COVID-19. The V gene is TRBV2, the J gene TRBJ1-6; D is undetermined. The TCR comes from a woman aged 30 to 39 who had recovered from COVID-19. Sequencing input: PBMCs or T cells enriched from blood (not recorded which). The CDR3 DNA is TGTGCCAGCAGTGAATCGAATTCACCCCTCCACTTT. This sequence encodes CASSESNSPLHF. Together with reference TRBV2 and TRBJ1-6, the CDR3 gives the full variable domain: EPEVTQTPSHQVTQMGQEVILRCVPISNHLYFYWYRQILGQKVEFLVSFYNNEISEKSEIFDDQFSVERPDGSNFTLKIRSTKLEDSAMYFCASSESNSPLHFGNGTRLTVT.